Here is one T cell receptor (beta chain) with its context. This clonotype came up a few times. Its antigen target is currently unknown. Per-base quality was not reported, and no clone a single base away is much larger than it. TCR beta CDR3 regions were amplified from RNA transcripts. The TCR CDR3 was subjected to a first round of RT-PCR using the HTBI primer set and the Qiagen OneStep RT-PCR kit. The libraries were constructed in a second round of multiplex PCR and then size-selected and purified. Sequencing of the libraries was done on an Illumina HiSeq2000 using paired-end 100 bp reads. For the original study's pipeline: SOAPnuke was used to process the raw data, removing reads that contained adapters or uncalled bases, had a mean Phred below 15, or lacked an exact match to the constant primer or identifier. COPE v1.2.5 was used to merge the high-quality paired reads, and each unique nucleotide sequence was defined as a clonotype. MiTCR v1.1 was used to align the clonotypes against IMGT TRBV, TRBD and TRBJ reference segments. Only V-J combinations with frequency above 0.0001, covering 99.2% of repertoires, were analysed. The TCS score was defined as F50 (clonal expansion) divided by E x V (chaos), with BLOSUM62-based TCRdist calculated between CDR3 peptides within each V-J. Welch's t-statistics and random forest reduced roughly 540 V-J features to about 12, which were used in a naive Bayes classifier (R e1071). TCRdb trimmed the raw reads at Q25, called clones with MiXCR and kept productive beta chains. Under each unique CDR3 protein, matching rows form one entry showing the most common genes and DNA. What appears here as the V and J calls and clone size reflects TCRdb's work, not the paper's. For this sample there are hundreds of thousands of distinct CDR3 sequences; over 15% appear just once. The top ten clones comprise 16% of the sample.

The data belong to a study of T cells in Graves' hyperthyroidism and ophthalmopathy (dated by TCRdb to between 2017 and 2020). For the study in its entirety: Peripheral blood samples were taken at initial diagnosis, before any treatment was given. The paper reports TCR Vbeta CDR3 sequencing of approximately 140 peripheral blood samples: around 45 ophthalmopathy, over 70 hyperthyroidism and approximately 17 progressor patients. Whether ophthalmopathy could be predicted prospectively was tested in an independent validation cohort made up of about 18 hyperthyroidism patients plus 17 patients who later progressed to ophthalmopathy. The study also compared thyroid tissue and blood T-cell repertoires from several Graves' hyperthyroidism patients. After blood sampling, hyperthyroidism patients were treated with methimazole at a starting dose of 30 mg daily, and ophthalmopathy patients were treated with high-dose intravenous methylprednisolone. TCR V-J signatures able to tell the groups apart were searched for in a discovery cohort of 90 to 100 patients, of whom around 42 had Graves' ophthalmopathy and roughly 57 had stable Graves' hyperthyroidism. The 85 to 100 discovery patients were randomly split 7:3 into training and test sets. The study at large found these results: In validation, the model predicted progression to ophthalmopathy a median of roughly six months before onset, with approximately 68% sensitivity and roughly 77% specificity. No statistical method was used to fix the sample size in advance, and group allocation was not hidden from the investigators. Ophthalmopathy was separated from stable hyperthyroidism by a 13 V-J signature model, with about 86% sensitivity and about 81% specificity obtained in cross-validation and 80%/75% obtained in testing. Most expanded thyroid clonotypes (frequency above 0.001) were also detected in blood, suggesting blood repertoires may reflect thyroid immune responses.

The hyperthyroidism patients were between 18 and 65 years old and newly diagnosed, with a disease duration of less than 2 months. The study excluded patients with uncontrolled infections, other autoimmune diseases, pregnancy or lactation. Diagnoses relied on clinical symptoms, serum thyroxine and TRAb, thyroid ultrasound and orbital computed tomography. For progressor patients, blood was drawn at the first diagnosis of hyperthyroidism, before any ophthalmopathy symptoms had appeared. Ficoll-Paque density gradient centrifugation was used to isolate PBMCs from under 11 ml of fresh peripheral blood. Patients classed as progressors first received a Graves' hyperthyroidism diagnosis and then went on to develop ophthalmopathy during follow-up. Total RNA was extracted using Trizol reagent, and RNA quality was assessed on an Agilent 2100 Bioanalyzer. Deletion took 7 bases off V and 9 bases off J, with a span of 16 bases between the germline ends. CDR3 length: 13 amino acids, cysteine to phenylalanine. Only the CDR3 DNA stays, 39 bases, in frame from base 1. Based on the germline V gene, the CDR1 and CDR2 sequences are MNHNS and SASEGT.

Sample: blood. This sequence originates from a woman aged 50 to 60 with Graves' hyperthyroidism that later progressed to Graves' ophthalmopathy. Rearrangement joined TRBV6-1 to TRBJ1-5, with the D gene uncertain. In nucleotides, the sequence is TGTGCCAGCACGGGCGGGCTGGGGATGCCCCAGCATTTT. It specifies CASTGGLGMPQHF.